This T cell receptor (beta chain) was captured in a study of T cells in lung cancer brain metastases. Study context: Most patients, about 90% of the roughly 20, got no therapy between primary and metastasis resection. Primary and brain metastasis specimens were taken a median about 54 weeks apart. Notes on the study in general: Fragmented FFPE DNA may have left the infiltrating repertoire incompletely captured.

The data were produced by immunoSEQ multiplex PCR, yet TCRdb's version contains in-frame clones alone and is incomplete. The data contain some 5,100 clones, 84% of them singletons. Comment on this clone: Its antigen is as yet unknown.

CDR3 length: 13 amino acids. Germline V CDR1 and CDR2: SEHNR, FQNEAQ (reference sequence). The V end lost 0 bases, the J end lost 4 bases, and 4 bases lay between the germline ends. The TCR sequence derives from a man in his fifties or sixties with non-small cell lung cancer that had spread to the brain. Sequences were obtained from tumor tissue from a brain metastasis. The rearrangement joins TRBV7-9 to TRBJ1-3; D call uncertain. The CDR3 DNA reads TGTGCCAGCAGCTTAGCTGAGGGAAACACCATATATTTT. Translation: CASSLAEGNTIYF. Using reference TRBV7-9 and TRBJ1-3 for the parts outside the CDR3, the full variable domain is DTGVSQNPRHKITKRGQNVTFRCDPISEHNRLYWYRQTLGQGPEFLTYFQNEAQLEKSRLLSDRFSAERPKGSFSTLEIQRTEQGDSAMYLCASSLAEGNTIYFGEGSWLTVV.